The clone carrying this T cell receptor (beta chain) appeared a single time. With 0 bases removed from V and 0 bases from J, the gap between germline ends came to 10 bases. The CDR3 is 16 amino acids. Germline values: CDR1 SGHRS, CDR2 YFSETQ. The data were taken from a study of identifying expanded T cells in peripheral blood. TCRdb's copy holds only in-frame clones and misses some; the assay was immunoSEQ multiplex PCR. The sample contains tens of thousands of clones, 65% to 85% of which appear only once. Material: blood. This TCR derives from a person aged 18-70 years in good health. J is TRBJ1-3 and V is TRBV5-1; D not resolved. In nucleotides, the CDR3 is TGCGCCAGCAGCTTGGCCAGTCCCATCTCTGGAAACACCATATATTTT. Its protein is CASSLASPISGNTIYF.